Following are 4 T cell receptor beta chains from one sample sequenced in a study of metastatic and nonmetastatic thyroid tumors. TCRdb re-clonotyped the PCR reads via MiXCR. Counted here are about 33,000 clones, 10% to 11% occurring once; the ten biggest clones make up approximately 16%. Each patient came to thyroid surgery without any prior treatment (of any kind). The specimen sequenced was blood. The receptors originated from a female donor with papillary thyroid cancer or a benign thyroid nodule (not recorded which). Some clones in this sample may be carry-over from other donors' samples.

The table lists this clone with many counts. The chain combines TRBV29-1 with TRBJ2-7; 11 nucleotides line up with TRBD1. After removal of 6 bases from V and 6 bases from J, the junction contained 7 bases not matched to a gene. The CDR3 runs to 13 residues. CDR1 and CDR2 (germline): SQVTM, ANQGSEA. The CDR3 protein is CSVAGQGAGEQYF. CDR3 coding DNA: TGCAGCGTAGCTGGACAGGGGGCCGGCGAGCAGTACTTC.

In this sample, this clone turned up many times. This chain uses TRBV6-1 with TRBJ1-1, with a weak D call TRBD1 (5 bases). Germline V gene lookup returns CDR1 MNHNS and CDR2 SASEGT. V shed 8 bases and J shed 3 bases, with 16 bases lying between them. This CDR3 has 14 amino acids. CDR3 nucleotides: TGTGCCAGCGGGGAGCAGGGTGAGTACACTGAAGCTTTCTTT. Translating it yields CASGEQGEYTEAFF.

CDR3 bases: TGTGCCAGCAGCTCACTAGCGGTTGGCACAGATACGCAGTATTTT. Protein sequence: CASSSLAVGTDTQYF. V is TRBV11-2 and J is TRBJ2-3; the match to TRBD2 covers 8 bases. Per the germline V gene, CDR1 is SGHAT and CDR2 is FQNNGV. The length of the CDR3 is 15 residues. V shed 4 bases and J 1 base; nucleotides not matched to a gene: 4. The complete variable domain, with remaining parts taken from reference TRBV11-2 and TRBJ2-3, reads EAGVAQSPRYKIIEKRQSVAFWCNPISGHATLYWYQQILGQGPKLLIQFQNNGVVDDSQLPKDRFSAERLKGVDSTLKIQPAKLEDSAVYLCASSSLAVGTDTQYFGPGTRLTVL.

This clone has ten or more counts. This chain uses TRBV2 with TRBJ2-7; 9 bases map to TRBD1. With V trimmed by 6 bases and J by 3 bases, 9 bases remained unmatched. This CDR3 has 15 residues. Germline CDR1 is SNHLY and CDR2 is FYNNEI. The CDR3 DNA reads TGTGCCAGCAGCGCCTCCCCGGGACAGGGCTACGAGCAGTACTTC. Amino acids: CASSASPGQGYEQYF.